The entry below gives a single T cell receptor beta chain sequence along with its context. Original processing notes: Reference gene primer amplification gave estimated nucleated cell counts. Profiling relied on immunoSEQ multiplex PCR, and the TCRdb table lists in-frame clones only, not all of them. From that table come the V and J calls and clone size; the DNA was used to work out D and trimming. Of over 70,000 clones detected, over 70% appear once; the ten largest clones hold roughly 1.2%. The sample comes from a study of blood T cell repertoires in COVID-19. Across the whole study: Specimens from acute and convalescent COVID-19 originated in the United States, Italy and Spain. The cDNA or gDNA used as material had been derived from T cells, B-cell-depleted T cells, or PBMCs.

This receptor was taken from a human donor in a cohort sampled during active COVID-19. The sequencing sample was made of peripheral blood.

CDR3: CASSSDVAVQQFF. DNA of the CDR3: TGTGCCAGCAGTTCCGACGTAGCGGTACAGCAGTTCTTC. The V call is TRBV6-5, the J call TRBJ2-1; possibly TRBD2 for D (6 bases). The CDR3 sequence is 13 residues long. V lost 4 bases, J lost 11 bases, and 15 bases lay in between. Germline CDR1 reads MNHEY; CDR2 reads SVGAGI.